The source of this TCR beta chain is a study of blood T cell repertoires in COVID-19. Overall study: The study drew acute and convalescent COVID-19 samples from the United States, Italy and Spain.

Measured with immunoSEQ multiplex PCR; TCRdb has only the in-frame clones, and not every one. The sample consists of 150,000 to 200,000 clones, roughly three quarters of them appearing once. The CDR3 runs to 13 residues. With 1 base removed from V and 7 bases from J, the gap between germline ends came to 8 bases. Germline assignment: CDR1 LGHDT and CDR2 YNNKEL (reference sequence). The sequencing input was peripheral blood. The chain recombines TRBV3-1 (or the pseudogene TRBV3-2) with TRBJ2-1; perhaps TRBD2 as D (5 bases). This clonotype was sampled from a man in his sixties with active or convalescent COVID-19. This chain's CDR3 is CASSQVTGNEQFF. CDR3 nucleotides: TGTGCCAGCAGCCAAGTTACGGGAAATGAGCAGTTCTTC.